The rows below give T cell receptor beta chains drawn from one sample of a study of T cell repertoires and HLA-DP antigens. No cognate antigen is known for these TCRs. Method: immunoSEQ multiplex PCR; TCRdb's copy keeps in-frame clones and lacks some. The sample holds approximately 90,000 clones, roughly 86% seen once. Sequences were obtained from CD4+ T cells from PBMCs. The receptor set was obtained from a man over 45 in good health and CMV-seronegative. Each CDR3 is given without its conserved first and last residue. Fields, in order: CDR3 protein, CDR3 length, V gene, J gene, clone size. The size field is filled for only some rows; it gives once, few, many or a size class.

CDR3: ASSSGGATYEQY
length: 12
V: TRBV6-5
J: TRBJ2-7
size: NA

CDR3: ASSLTSPRGSTDTQY
length: 15
V: TRBV7-9
J: TRBJ2-3
size: NA

CDR3: ASIATGGSNTEAF
length: 13
V: TRBV19
J: TRBJ1-1
size: NA

CDR3: ASSPSLQETQY
length: 11
V: TRBV18
J: TRBJ2-5
size: NA

CDR3: ASSPGQGWETQY
length: 12
V: TRBV6-1
J: TRBJ2-5
size: NA

CDR3: ASSPRTSGSSYNEQF
length: 15
V: TRBV7-2
J: TRBJ2-1
size: NA

CDR3: ASSQEGPNNEQF
length: 12
V: TRBV4-3
J: TRBJ2-1
size: few

CDR3: ASSSFSYQETQY
length: 12
V: TRBV6-5
J: TRBJ2-5
size: NA

CDR3: ASSLGSLAGQETQY
length: 14
V: TRBV11-2
J: TRBJ2-5
size: once

CDR3: ASSLGDTSYNEQF
length: 13
V: TRBV4-1
J: TRBJ2-1
size: NA

CDR3: ATLDWRGDTQY
length: 11
V: TRBV19
J: TRBJ2-3
size: NA

CDR3: ASSIRTSGNTGELF
length: 14
V: TRBV5-6
J: TRBJ2-2
size: NA

CDR3: ATSGGVRNQPQH
length: 12
V: TRBV19
J: TRBJ1-5
size: NA

CDR3: ASSPLVQNEKLF
length: 12
V: TRBV9
J: TRBJ1-4
size: NA

CDR3: ASSFEGPGEQY
length: 11
V: TRBV7-9
J: TRBJ2-7
size: NA

CDR3: ASSLARSATAYEQY
length: 14
V: TRBV7-8
J: TRBJ2-7
size: NA

CDR3: ASRTVVAQPQH
length: 11
V: TRBV6-1
J: TRBJ1-5
size: NA

CDR3: ASSSGAGDSSDTQY
length: 14
V: TRBV7-2
J: TRBJ2-3
size: NA

CDR3: ASSRPGLAAYEQY
length: 13
V: TRBV11-2
J: TRBJ2-7
size: NA

CDR3: ASSLAGANTGELF
length: 13
V: TRBV28
J: TRBJ2-2
size: NA

CDR3: ASARQPAYEQY
length: 11
V: TRBV14
J: TRBJ2-7
size: NA

CDR3: ASSLQTNQPQH
length: 11
V: TRBV11-2
J: TRBJ1-5
size: NA

CDR3: AISVQGVFNEQF
length: 12
V: TRBV10-3
J: TRBJ2-1
size: NA

CDR3: ASSLQGGRTEAF
length: 12
V: TRBV9
J: TRBJ1-1
size: once

CDR3: ASSSAGGLETQY
length: 12
V: TRBV11-2
J: TRBJ2-5
size: NA

CDR3: ASSTRPGPYEQY
length: 12
V: TRBV5-8
J: TRBJ2-7
size: once

CDR3: ASSSPPGMNTEAF
length: 13
V: TRBV6-5
J: TRBJ1-1
size: NA

CDR3: ASSPGDSGDNEQF
length: 13
V: TRBV5-1
J: TRBJ2-1
size: NA

CDR3: ASSGTGLPNYGYT
length: 13
V: TRBV7-9
J: TRBJ1-2
size: NA

CDR3: ASNGKMRLAAYNEQF
length: 15
V: TRBV7-9
J: TRBJ2-1
size: NA

CDR3: ASRGGTGVGTEAF
length: 13
V: TRBV6-5
J: TRBJ1-1
size: NA

CDR3: ASSSDTGGTEAF
length: 12
V: TRBV11-1
J: TRBJ1-1
size: NA

CDR3: AGLTGEDEKLF
length: 11
V: TRBV6-9
J: TRBJ1-4
size: NA

CDR3: ASTARRHPSTGELF
length: 14
V: TRBV11-2
J: TRBJ2-2
size: NA

CDR3: ASSRGVAGGNEQF
length: 13
V: TRBV19
J: TRBJ2-1
size: NA

CDR3: ASSLGVGTSTDTQY
length: 14
V: TRBV7-9
J: TRBJ2-3
size: NA

CDR3: ASSLGTNTEAF
length: 11
V: TRBV7-3
J: TRBJ1-1
size: NA

CDR3: ASRPGQGRPGGYT
length: 13
V: TRBV27
J: TRBJ1-2
size: NA

CDR3: ASKDSISYEQY
length: 11
V: TRBV5-1
J: TRBJ2-7
size: once

CDR3: ASSVVGAGRETQY
length: 13
V: TRBV5-1
J: TRBJ2-5
size: NA

CDR3: ASSSPEAGSYEQY
length: 13
V: TRBV2
J: TRBJ2-7
size: NA

CDR3: AWSAALSPFQY
length: 11
V: TRBV30
J: TRBJ2-7
size: once

CDR3: ASSPGRGGQETQY
length: 13
V: TRBV7-3
J: TRBJ2-5
size: once

CDR3: ASSTPAGVVTGELF
length: 14
V: TRBV19
J: TRBJ2-2
size: NA

CDR3: ASSRRAGENSEQY
length: 13
V: TRBV11-2
J: TRBJ2-7
size: NA

CDR3: ASSLGLGLEQF
length: 11
V: TRBV11-3
J: TRBJ2-1
size: NA

CDR3: ASSQGRQETQY
length: 11
V: TRBV11-2
J: TRBJ2-5
size: NA

CDR3: ASSLRQGRADTQY
length: 13
V: TRBV5-1
J: TRBJ2-3
size: NA

CDR3: ASSSLTGPNTGELF
length: 14
V: TRBV5-1
J: TRBJ2-2
size: NA

CDR3: ASSLAVLAGGPRAGELF
length: 17
V: TRBV5-4
J: TRBJ2-2
size: NA